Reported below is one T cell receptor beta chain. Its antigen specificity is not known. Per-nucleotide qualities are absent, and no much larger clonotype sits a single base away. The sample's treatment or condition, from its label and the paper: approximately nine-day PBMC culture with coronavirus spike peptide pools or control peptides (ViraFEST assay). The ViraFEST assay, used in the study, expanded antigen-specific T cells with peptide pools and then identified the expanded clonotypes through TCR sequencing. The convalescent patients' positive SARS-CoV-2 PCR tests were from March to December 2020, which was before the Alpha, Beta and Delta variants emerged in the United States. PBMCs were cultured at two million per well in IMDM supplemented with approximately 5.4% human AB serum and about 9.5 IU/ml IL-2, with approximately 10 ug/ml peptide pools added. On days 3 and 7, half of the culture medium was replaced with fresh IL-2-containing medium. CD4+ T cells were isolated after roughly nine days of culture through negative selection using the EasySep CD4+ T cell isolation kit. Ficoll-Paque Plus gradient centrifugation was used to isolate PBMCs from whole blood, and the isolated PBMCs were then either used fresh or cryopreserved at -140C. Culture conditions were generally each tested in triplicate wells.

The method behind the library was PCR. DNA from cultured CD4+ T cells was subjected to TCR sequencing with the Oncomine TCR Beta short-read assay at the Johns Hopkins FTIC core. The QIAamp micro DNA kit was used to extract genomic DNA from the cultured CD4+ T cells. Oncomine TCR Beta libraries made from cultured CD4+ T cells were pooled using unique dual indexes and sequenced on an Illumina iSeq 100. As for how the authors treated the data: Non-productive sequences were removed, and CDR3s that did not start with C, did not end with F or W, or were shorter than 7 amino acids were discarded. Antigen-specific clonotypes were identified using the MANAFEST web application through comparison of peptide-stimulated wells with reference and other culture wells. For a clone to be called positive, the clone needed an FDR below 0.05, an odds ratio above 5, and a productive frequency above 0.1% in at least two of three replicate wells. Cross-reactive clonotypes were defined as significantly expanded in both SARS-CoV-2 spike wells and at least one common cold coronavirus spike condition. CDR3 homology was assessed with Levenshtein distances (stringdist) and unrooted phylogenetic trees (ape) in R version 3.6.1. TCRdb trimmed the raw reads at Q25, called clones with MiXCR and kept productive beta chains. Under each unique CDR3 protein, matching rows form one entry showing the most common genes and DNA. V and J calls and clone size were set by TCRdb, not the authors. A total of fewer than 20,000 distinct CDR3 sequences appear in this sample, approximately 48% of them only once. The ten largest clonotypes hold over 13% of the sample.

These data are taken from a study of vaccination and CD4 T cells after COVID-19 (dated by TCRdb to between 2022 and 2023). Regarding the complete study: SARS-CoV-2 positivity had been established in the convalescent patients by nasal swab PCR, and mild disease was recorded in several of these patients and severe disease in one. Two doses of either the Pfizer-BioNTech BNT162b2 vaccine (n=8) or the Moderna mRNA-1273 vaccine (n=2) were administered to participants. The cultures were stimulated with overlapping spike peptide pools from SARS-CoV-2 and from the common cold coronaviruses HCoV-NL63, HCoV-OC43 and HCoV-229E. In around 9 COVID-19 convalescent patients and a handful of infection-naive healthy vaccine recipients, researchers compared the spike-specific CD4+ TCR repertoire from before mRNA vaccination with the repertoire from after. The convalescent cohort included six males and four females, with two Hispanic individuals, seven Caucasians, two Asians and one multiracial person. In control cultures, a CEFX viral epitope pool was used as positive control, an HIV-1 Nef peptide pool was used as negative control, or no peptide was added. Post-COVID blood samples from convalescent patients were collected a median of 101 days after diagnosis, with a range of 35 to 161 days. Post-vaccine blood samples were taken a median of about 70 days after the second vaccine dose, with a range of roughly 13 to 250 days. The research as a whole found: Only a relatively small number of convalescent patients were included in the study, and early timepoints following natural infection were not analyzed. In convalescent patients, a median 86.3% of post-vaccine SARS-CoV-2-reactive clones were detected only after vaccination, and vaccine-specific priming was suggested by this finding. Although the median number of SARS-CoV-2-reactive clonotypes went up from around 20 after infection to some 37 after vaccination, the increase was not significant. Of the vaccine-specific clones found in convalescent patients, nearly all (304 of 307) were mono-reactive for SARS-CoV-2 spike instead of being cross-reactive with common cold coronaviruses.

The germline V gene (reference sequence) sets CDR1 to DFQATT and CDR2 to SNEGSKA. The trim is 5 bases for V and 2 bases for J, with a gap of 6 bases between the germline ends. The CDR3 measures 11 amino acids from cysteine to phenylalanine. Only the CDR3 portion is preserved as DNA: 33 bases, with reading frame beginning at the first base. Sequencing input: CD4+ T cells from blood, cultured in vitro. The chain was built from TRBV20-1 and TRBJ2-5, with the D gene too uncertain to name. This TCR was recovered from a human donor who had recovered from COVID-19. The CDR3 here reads CSAGYQETQYF. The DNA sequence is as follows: TGCAGTGCTGGCTATCAAGAGACCCAGTACTTC.